This TCR beta chain was observed in a study of blood T cell repertoires in COVID-19. Across the whole study: Collection of acute and convalescent COVID-19 samples took place in the United States, Italy and Spain. Sources were T cells, B-cell-depleted T cells, or PBMCs; the material itself was cDNA or gDNA.

Per the authors' pipeline: The authors estimated nucleated cell counts from reference gene primer amplification. Profiling relied on immunoSEQ multiplex PCR, and the TCRdb table lists in-frame clones only, not all of them. The V and J calls and clone size come from that table; D and trimming were worked out from the DNA. This table holds 200,000 to 300,000 clones, less than 90% found once. This clone has a handful of counts. This CDR3 spans 17 amino acids. The V end was cut by 1 base, the J end by 4 bases, with 17 bases between. Germline lookup yields CDR1 LGHNA and CDR2 YNFKEQ. This chain joins TRBV4-2 and TRBJ2-1, with D perhaps matching TRBD2 (6 bases). Sequenced material: peripheral blood. This sequence was found in a man between 60 and 75 years old who had recovered from COVID-19. The CDR3 DNA is TGTGCCAGCAGCCAAGTTACCCCGGGACTCTTGTACAATGAGCAGTTCTTC. It translates to CASSQVTPGLLYNEQFF.